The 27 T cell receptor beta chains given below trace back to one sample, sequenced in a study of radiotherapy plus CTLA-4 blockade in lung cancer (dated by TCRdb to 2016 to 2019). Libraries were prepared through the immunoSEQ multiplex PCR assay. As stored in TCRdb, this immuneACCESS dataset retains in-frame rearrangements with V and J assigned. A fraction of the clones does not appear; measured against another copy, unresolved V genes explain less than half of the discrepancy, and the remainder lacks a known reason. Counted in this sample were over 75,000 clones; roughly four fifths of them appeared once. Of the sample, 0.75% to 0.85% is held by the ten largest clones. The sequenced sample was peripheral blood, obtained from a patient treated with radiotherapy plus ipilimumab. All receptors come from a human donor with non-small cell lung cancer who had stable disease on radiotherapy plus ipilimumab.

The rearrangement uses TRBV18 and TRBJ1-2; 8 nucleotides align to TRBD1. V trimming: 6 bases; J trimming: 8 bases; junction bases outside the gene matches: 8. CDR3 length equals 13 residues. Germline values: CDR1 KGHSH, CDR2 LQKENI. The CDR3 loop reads CASSPGQGEGYTF. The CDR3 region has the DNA TGTGCCAGCTCTCCCGGACAGGGCGAAGGCTACACCTTC.

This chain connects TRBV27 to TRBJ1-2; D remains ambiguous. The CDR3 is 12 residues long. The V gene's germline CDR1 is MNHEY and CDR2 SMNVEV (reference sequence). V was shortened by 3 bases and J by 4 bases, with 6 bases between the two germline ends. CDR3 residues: CASSLDGYGYTF. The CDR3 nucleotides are TGTGCCAGCAGTTTGGACGGCTATGGCTACACCTTC.

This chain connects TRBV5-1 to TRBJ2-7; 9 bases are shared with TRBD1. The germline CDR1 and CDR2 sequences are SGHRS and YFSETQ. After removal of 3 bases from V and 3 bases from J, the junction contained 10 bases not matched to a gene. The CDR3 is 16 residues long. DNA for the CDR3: TGCGCCAGCAGCTCCACCAACAGGGGGCGTCGCTACGAGCAGTACTTC. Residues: CASSSTNRGRRYEQYF.

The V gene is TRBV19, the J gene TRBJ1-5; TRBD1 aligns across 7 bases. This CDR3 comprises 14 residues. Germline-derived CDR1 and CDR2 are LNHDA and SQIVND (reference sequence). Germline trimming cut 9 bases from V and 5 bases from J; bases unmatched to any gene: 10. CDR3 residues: CASMTGQVYQPQHF. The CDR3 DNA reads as TGTGCCAGCATGACAGGGCAGGTCTATCAGCCCCAGCATTTT.

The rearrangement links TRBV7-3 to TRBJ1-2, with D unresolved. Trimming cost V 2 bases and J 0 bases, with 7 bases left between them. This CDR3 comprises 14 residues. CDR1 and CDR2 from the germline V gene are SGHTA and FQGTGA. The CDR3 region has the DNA TGTGCCAGCAGCTTAGGCCCTGCTAACTATGGCTACACCTTC. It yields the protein CASSLGPANYGYTF.

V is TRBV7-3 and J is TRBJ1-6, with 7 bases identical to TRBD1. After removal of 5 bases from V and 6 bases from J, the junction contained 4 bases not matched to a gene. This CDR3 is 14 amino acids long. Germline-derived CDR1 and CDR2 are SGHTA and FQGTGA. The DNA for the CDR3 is TGTGCCAGCAGCCTATCAGGGGGTAATTCACCCCTCCACTTT. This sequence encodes CASSLSGGNSPLHF.

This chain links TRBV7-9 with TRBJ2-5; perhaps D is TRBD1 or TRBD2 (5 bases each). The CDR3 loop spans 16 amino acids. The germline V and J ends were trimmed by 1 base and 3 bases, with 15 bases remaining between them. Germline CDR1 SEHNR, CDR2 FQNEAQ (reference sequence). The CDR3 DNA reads TGTGCCAGCAGCTTAGATCTGGGGGTTGGAGAAGAGACCCAGTACTTC. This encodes CASSLDLGVGEETQYF.

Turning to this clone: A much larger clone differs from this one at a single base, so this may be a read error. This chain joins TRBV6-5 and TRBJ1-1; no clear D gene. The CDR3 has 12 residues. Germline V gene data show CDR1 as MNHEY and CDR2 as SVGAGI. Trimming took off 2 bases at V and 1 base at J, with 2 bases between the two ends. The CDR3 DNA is TGTGCCAGCAGTTACCGGAACACTGAAGCTTTCTTT. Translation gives CASSYRNTEAFF.

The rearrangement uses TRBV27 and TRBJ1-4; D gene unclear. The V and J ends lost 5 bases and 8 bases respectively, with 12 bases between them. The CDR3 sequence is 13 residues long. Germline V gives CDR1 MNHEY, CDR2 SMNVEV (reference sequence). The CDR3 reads CASSPRWGEKLFF. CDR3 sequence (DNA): TGTGCCAGCAGTCCAAGGTGGGGAGAAAAACTGTTTTTT.

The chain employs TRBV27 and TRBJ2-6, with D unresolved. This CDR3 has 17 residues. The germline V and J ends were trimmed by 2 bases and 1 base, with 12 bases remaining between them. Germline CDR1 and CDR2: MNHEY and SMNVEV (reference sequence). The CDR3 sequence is CASSLEYSLSGANVLTF. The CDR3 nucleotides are TGTGCCAGCAGTTTAGAGTACAGCCTTTCTGGGGCCAACGTCCTGACTTTC.

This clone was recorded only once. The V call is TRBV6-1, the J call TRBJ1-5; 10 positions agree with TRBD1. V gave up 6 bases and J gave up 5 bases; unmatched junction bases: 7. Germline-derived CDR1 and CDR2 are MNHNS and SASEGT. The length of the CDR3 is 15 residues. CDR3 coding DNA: TGTGCCAGCAGGCCGGGACAGGGGACGGATCAGCCCCAGCATTTT. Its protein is CASRPGQGTDQPQHF.

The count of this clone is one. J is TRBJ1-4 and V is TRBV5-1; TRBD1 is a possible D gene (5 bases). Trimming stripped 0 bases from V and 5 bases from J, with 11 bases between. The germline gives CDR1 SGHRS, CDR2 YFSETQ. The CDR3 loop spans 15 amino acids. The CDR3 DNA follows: TGCGCCAGCAGCTTGGCCGGGAGGGGAAATGAAAAACTGTTTTTT. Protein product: CASSLAGRGNEKLFF.

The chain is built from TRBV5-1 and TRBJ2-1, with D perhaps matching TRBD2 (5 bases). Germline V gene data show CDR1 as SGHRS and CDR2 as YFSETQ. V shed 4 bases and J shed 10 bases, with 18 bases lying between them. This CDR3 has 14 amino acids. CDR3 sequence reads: CASSPGVLLGEQFF. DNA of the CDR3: TGCGCCAGCAGCCCCGGGGTTCTCTTGGGAGAGCAGTTCTTC.

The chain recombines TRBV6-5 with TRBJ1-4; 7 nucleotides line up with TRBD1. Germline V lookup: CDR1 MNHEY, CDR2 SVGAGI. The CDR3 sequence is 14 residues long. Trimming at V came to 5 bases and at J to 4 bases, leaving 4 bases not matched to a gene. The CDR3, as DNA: TGTGCCAGCAGTCGACAGGGATTTAATGAAAAACTGTTTTTT. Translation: CASSRQGFNEKLFF.

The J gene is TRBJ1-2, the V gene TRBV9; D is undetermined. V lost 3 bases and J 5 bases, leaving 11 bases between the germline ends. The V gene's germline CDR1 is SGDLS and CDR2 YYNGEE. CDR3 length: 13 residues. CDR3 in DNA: TGTGCCAGCAGCGCCGGGAGAGGGTATGGCTACACCTTC. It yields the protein CASSAGRGYGYTF. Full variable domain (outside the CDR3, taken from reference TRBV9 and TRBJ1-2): DSGVTQTPKHLITATGQRVTLRCSPRSGDLSVYWYQQSLDQGLQFLIQYYNGEERAKGNILERFSAQQFPDLHSELNLSSLELGDSALYFCASSAGRGYGYTFGSGTRLTVV.

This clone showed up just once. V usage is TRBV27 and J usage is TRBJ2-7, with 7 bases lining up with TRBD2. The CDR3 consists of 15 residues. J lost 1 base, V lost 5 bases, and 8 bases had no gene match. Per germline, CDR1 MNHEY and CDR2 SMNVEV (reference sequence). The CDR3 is CASSPEAGVSYEQYF. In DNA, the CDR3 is TGTGCCAGCAGTCCGGAGGCGGGGGTATCCTACGAGCAGTACTTC.

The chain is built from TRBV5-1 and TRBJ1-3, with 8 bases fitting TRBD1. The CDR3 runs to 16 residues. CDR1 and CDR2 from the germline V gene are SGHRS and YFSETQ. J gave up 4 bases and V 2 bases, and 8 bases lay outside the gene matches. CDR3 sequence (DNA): TGCGCCAGCAGCTTATCTGACAGGGGATCAGGAAACACCATATATTTT. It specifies CASSLSDRGSGNTIYF.

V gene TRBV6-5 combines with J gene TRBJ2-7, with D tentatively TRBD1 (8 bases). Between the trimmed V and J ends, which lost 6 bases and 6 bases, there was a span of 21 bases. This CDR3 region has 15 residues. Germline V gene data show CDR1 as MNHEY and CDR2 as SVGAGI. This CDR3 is CASRERTGRASEQYF. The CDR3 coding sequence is TGTGCCAGCAGGGAAAGGACAGGGAGGGCTTCCGAGCAGTACTTC.

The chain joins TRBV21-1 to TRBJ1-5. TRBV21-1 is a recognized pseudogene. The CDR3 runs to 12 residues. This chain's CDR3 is CASSKVGQPQHF. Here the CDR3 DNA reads TGTGCCAGCAGCAAAGTCGGTCAGCCCCAGCATTTT.

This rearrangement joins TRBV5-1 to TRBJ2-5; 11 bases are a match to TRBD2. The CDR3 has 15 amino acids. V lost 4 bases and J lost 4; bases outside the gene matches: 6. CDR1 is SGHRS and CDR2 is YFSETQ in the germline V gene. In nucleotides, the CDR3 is TGCGCCAGCAGCACCTCTCTAGCGGGAGGAGAGACCCAGTACTTC. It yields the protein CASSTSLAGGETQYF.

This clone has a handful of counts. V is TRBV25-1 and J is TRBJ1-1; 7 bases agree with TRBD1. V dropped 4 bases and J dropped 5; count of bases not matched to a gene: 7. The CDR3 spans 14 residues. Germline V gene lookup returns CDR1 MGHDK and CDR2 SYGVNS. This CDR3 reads CASSVQGRGTEAFF. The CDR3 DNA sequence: TGTGCCAGCAGTGTACAGGGGAGAGGGACTGAAGCTTTCTTT.

This CDR3 reads CASSEFRSAEAFF. The DNA for the CDR3 is TGTGCCAGCAGTGAATTCAGGAGCGCTGAAGCTTTCTTT. The chain couples TRBV6-1 to TRBJ1-1; D is unresolved. Germline V gene sequence: CDR1 MNHNS, CDR2 SASEGT. The CDR3 runs 13 residues. V lost 2 bases to trimming and J lost 6 bases, with 10 bases between them.

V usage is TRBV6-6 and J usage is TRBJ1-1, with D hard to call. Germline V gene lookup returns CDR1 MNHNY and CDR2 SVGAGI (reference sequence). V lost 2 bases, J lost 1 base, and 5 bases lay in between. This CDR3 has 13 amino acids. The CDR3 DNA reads TGTGCCAGCAGTTACGAAGGGAACACTGAAGCTTTCTTT. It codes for CASSYEGNTEAFF.

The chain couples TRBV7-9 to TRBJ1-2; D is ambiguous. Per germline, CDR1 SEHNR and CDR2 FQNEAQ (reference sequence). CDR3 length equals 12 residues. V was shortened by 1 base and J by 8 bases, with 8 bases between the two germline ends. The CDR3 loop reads CASSLGPGGYTF. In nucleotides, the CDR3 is TGTGCCAGCAGCTTAGGGCCAGGAGGCTACACCTTC. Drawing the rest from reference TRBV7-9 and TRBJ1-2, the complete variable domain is DTGVSQNPRHKITKRGQNVTFRCDPISEHNRLYWYRQTLGQGPEFLTYFQNEAQLEKSRLLSDRFSAERPKGSFSTLEIQRTEQGDSAMYLCASSLGPGGYTFGSGTRLTVV.

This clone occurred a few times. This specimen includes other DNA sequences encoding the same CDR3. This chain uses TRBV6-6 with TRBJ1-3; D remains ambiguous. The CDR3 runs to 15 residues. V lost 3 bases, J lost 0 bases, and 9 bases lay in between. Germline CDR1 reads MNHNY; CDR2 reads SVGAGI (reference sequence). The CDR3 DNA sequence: TGTGCCAGCAGTTATGAAGGGATCTCTGGAAACACCATATATTTT. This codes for CASSYEGISGNTIYF.

The chain's CDR3 is CASSPQTSNTNTGELFF. DNA of the CDR3: TGTGCCAGCTCACCACAGACTAGCAATACGAACACCGGGGAGCTGTTTTTT. The J gene is TRBJ2-2, the V gene TRBV18; 7 bases map to TRBD2. The J segment lost 0 bases and the V segment lost 1 base, leaving 5 bases of the junction unmatched. Germline CDR1 and CDR2: KGHSH and LQKENI. The length of the CDR3 is 17 residues. Using reference TRBV18 and TRBJ2-2 for the parts outside the CDR3, the full variable domain is NAGVMQNPRHLVRRRGQEARLRCSPMKGHSHVYWYRQLPEEGLKFMVYLQKENIIDESGMPKERFSAEFPKEGPSILRIQQVVRGDSAAYFCASSPQTSNTNTGELFFGEGSRLTVL.

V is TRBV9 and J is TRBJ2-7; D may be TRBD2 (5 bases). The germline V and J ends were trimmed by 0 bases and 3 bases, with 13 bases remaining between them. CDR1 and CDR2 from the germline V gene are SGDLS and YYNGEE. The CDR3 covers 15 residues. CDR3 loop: CASSVAFHAGYEQYF. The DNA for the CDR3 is TGTGCCAGCAGCGTAGCCTTTCACGCGGGCTACGAGCAGTACTTC. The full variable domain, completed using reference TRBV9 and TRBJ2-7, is DSGVTQTPKHLITATGQRVTLRCSPRSGDLSVYWYQQSLDQGLQFLIQYYNGEERAKGNILERFSAQQFPDLHSELNLSSLELGDSALYFCASSVAFHAGYEQYFGPGTRLTVT.